The 15 T cell receptor beta chains below all came from one sample that was sequenced in a study of T-cell memory formation after mild COVID-19. MiXCR, applied by TCRdb to the 5' RACE reads, yields one record per CDR3 protein. The table includes around 200,000 distinct CDR3 sequences, roughly a fifth detected once. The sequencing input was PBMCs or a T cell subset sorted from them (not recorded which). These receptors came from an adult woman who had mild COVID-19 (a few samples of this study predate the infection). Cell type and time point are not known.

This clonotype was seen only a few times. This chain connects TRBV18 to TRBJ1-5; D is uncertain. Germline V gene data show CDR1 as KGHSH and CDR2 as LQKENI. The CDR3 length is 12 residues. V was trimmed by 3 bases and J by 4 bases, leaving 4 bases between them. For the CDR3, the DNA is TGTGCCAGCTCACCCAATAATCAGCCCCAGCATTTT. The encoded protein is CASSPNNQPQHF.

The CDR3 protein is CASGEGGGYTF. In DNA, the CDR3 is TGTGCCAGCGGGGAGGGCGGCGGCTACACCTTC. This chain links TRBV12-3 or TRBV12-4 with TRBJ1-2; D call uncertain. The ends were cut back, 8 bases at V and 8 bases at J, with 12 bases in the middle. The CDR3 is 11 amino acids.

J is TRBJ1-3 and V is TRBV5-1, with a weak D call TRBD1 (6 bases). CDR1 is SGHRS and CDR2 is YFSETQ in the germline V gene. Trimming shortened V by 0 bases and J by 2 bases, and 9 bases separated the two germline ends. This CDR3 is 15 amino acids long. Written as DNA, the CDR3 is TGCGCCAGCAGCTTGGCCAGGACAGCTGGAAACACCATATATTTT. As protein: CASSLARTAGNTIYF. The entire variable domain, with the rest obtained from reference TRBV5-1 and TRBJ1-3, is as follows: KAGVTQTPRYLIKTRGQQVTLSCSPISGHRSVSWYQQTPGQGLQFLFEYFSETQRNKGNFPGRFSGRQFSNSRSEMNVSTLELGDSALYLCASSLARTAGNTIYFGEGSWLTVV.

The chain carries TRBV7-9 and TRBJ2-3; a weak D match, TRBD1 (6 bases). The ends were cut back, 0 bases at V and 14 bases at J, with 12 bases in the middle. The length of the CDR3 is 12 residues. Per the germline V gene, CDR1 is SEHNR and CDR2 is FQNEAQ (reference sequence). In nucleotides, the CDR3 is TGTGCCAGCAGCTTAGCGGACAGCCTCCCGTATTTT. Amino acids: CASSLADSLPYF.

This clonotype was detected a few times. The rearrangement joins TRBV19 to TRBJ2-7; 10 bases line up with TRBD2. The ends lost 3 bases at V and 2 bases at J; junction bases unmatched: 4. The CDR3 contains 15 residues. Per germline, CDR1 LNHDA and CDR2 SQIVND (reference sequence). The CDR3 loop reads CASSIGLAETYEQYF. The CDR3 DNA reads TGTGCCAGTAGTATTGGACTAGCGGAGACCTACGAGCAGTACTTC.

The CDR3 region has the DNA TGTGCCAGCAGCTGCGACTCAGATACGCAGTATTTT. Residues: CASSCDSDTQYF. This chain connects TRBV7-3 to TRBJ2-3; D unresolved. The CDR3 length is 12 residues. The germline gives CDR1 SGHTA, CDR2 FQGTGA. V dropped 4 bases and J dropped 4 bases, with 6 bases sitting between them.

This chain uses TRBV6-6 with TRBJ2-2, with D perhaps matching TRBD2 (7 bases). Germline assignment: CDR1 MNHNY and CDR2 SVGAGI (reference sequence). Trimming stripped 5 bases from V and 6 bases from J, with 28 bases between. The CDR3 sequence is 19 residues long. The CDR3 is CASSHQFIMGGPSPGELFF. For the CDR3, the DNA is TGTGCCAGCAGTCACCAATTCATTATGGGGGGGCCATCCCCCGGGGAGCTGTTTTTT.

This clonotype was observed a single time. The chain combines TRBV12-3 or TRBV12-4 with TRBJ1-6, with a possible D match to TRBD1 (5 bases). The CDR3 is made up of 13 amino acids. Trimming removed 4 bases at V and 12 bases at J, with 13 bases between. The CDR3 DNA follows: TGTGCCAGCAGTTCCAGGAGGGGAAAACCCCTCCACTTT. This gives the protein CASSSRRGKPLHF.

The chain employs TRBV2 and TRBJ2-5, with D possibly being TRBD2 (6 bases). Germline assignment: CDR1 SNHLY and CDR2 FYNNEI. This CDR3 contains 13 residues. The V end was cut by 3 bases, the J end by 5 bases, with 10 bases between. The CDR3 region is CASSEAGYETQYF. CDR3 nucleotides: TGTGCCAGCAGTGAGGCGGGATACGAGACCCAGTACTTC.

V usage is TRBV4-1 and J usage is TRBJ2-2; D possibly corresponds to TRBD1 (5 bases). This CDR3 region has 16 residues. Trimming removed 3 bases from V and 0 bases from J, with 11 bases in between. Germline V gene lookup returns CDR1 MGHRA and CDR2 YSYEKL. In nucleotides, the CDR3 is TGCGCCAGCAGCCAGATTCAGGGTGCGAACACCGGGGAGCTGTTTTTT. Its protein product is CASSQIQGANTGELFF.

This clonotype has just a few counts. This chain joins TRBV5-1 and TRBJ2-7; maybe TRBD1 (5 bases). V dropped 0 bases and J dropped 3 bases, with 7 bases sitting between them. The length of the CDR3 is 13 residues. Germline V gene data show CDR1 as SGHRS and CDR2 as YFSETQ. Written as DNA, the CDR3 is TGCGCCAGCAGCTTGGAAGACAGCTACGAGCAGTACTTC. Protein product: CASSLEDSYEQYF.

This clonotype turned up a few times. The chain is built from TRBV4-3 and TRBJ1-4; unclear D gene. This CDR3 spans 15 amino acids. V lost 0 bases, J lost 8 bases, and 13 bases lay in between. Germline lookup yields CDR1 LGHNA and CDR2 YSLEER. CDR3 amino acids: CASSQDLRIWEKLFF. DNA for the CDR3: TGCGCCAGCAGCCAAGATCTACGAATTTGGGAAAAACTGTTTTTT.

The rearrangement uses TRBV15 and TRBJ1-4; 8 bases agree with TRBD1. The ends lost 0 bases at V and 6 bases at J; junction bases unmatched: 15. The CDR3 length is 19 residues. CDR1 and CDR2 from the germline V gene are LNHNV and YYDKDF (reference sequence). The CDR3 DNA follows: TGTGCCACCAGCAGAGATTGGGAATTACCTGACAGGGGTGATGAAAAACTGTTTTTT. Protein sequence: CATSRDWELPDRGDEKLFF.

CDR3 loop: CASSWTSGRVANTGELFF. As DNA, the CDR3 is TGTGCCAGCAGCTGGACTAGCGGGAGGGTCGCGAACACCGGGGAGCTGTTTTTT. The V gene is TRBV13, the J gene TRBJ2-2, with 15 bases matching TRBD2. The CDR3 consists of 18 residues. V lost 4 bases and J lost 0; bases outside the gene matches: 3. CDR1 and CDR2 from the germline V gene are PRHDT and FYEKMQ (reference sequence).

About this clonotype itself: A much larger clone differs by one base, so this may be a read error. The gene calls are TRBV6-2 or TRBV6-3 and TRBJ2-7, with a weak D call TRBD1 (7 bases). Trimming cost V 5 bases and J 2 bases, with 10 bases left between them. This CDR3 has 13 residues. Germline CDR1 reads MNHEY; CDR2 reads SVGEGT. CDR3 coding DNA: TGTGCCAGCAGTCAGGGGGGCACCTACGAGCAGTACTTC. Its translation: CASSQGGTYEQYF.